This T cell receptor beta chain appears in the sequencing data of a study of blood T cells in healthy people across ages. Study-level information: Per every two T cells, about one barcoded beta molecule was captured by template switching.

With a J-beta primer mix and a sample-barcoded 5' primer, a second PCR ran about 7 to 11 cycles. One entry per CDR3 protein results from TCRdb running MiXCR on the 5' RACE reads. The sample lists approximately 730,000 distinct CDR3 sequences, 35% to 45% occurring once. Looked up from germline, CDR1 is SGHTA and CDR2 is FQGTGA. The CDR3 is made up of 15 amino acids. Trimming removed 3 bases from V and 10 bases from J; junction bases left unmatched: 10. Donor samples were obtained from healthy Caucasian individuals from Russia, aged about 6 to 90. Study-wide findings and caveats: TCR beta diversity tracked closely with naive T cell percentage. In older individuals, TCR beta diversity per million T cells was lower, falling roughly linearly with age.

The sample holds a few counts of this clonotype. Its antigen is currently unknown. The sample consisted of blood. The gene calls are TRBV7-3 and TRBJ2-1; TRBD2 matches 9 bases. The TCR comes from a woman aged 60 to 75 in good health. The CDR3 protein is CASSFASGDYGEQFF. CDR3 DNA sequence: TGTGCCAGCAGCTTTGCTAGCGGGGATTATGGGGAGCAGTTCTTC.